Described below is a single T cell receptor beta chain sequence and its context. Terminally differentiated effector memory CD45RA+ cells were excluded by CCR7 positive selection of CD45RO-negative cells. These data come from a study of shared clonotypes between healthy human individuals. Assay: immunoSEQ multiplex PCR; the TCRdb copy retains only in-frame clones and omits some. The repertoire holds 600,000 or so clones, with 85% to 95% as singletons. The CDR3 covers 12 residues. The germline V gene encodes CDR1 SGHDT and CDR2 YYEEEE. Trimming shortened V by 3 bases and J by 4 bases, and 8 bases separated the two germline ends.

The sequencing input was naive CD8+ T cells sorted from blood. This clonotype was sampled from a woman aged 25-40 years in good health. J is TRBJ2-7 and V is TRBV5-6; perhaps TRBD2 as D (6 bases). The CDR3 loop is CASSWGGYEQYF. The CDR3 bases are TGTGCCAGCAGCTGGGGAGGTTACGAGCAGTACTTC.